This TCR beta chain was profiled in a study of T cells in tumors after PD-1 blockade. Whole-study context: Treatment was either pembrolizumab 200 mg every 3 weeks or cemiplimab 350 mg every 2 weeks. Daily vismodegib 150 mg continued in a subset of anti-PD-1-treated patients. Mean per blood sample: 113,528 templates (roughly 22,000-270,000), about 40,000 unique clonotypes. The study's findings and limits: Some novel exhausted tumor clones appeared in pre-treatment blood, suggesting peripheral recruitment.

The germline V gene encodes CDR1 SGHNT and CDR2 YYREEE (reference sequence). Trimming at V came to 4 bases and at J to 2 bases, leaving 10 bases not matched to a gene. The CDR3 consists of 16 residues. For this clone: Its antigen remains unknown.

The data were produced by immunoSEQ multiplex PCR, yet TCRdb's version contains in-frame clones alone and is incomplete. This table has 60,000 to 70,000 clones, around 72% appearing once. The J gene is TRBJ2-7, the V gene TRBV5-4; TRBD2 agrees at 9 bases. The sequenced sample was PBMCs, obtained after anti-PD-1 treatment. This sequence was found in a human donor with basal cell carcinoma. For the CDR3, the DNA is TGTGCCAGCAGCATCGCGGGGGGGCCCATCCCCTACGAGCAGTACTTC. Amino acids: CASSIAGGPIPYEQYF.